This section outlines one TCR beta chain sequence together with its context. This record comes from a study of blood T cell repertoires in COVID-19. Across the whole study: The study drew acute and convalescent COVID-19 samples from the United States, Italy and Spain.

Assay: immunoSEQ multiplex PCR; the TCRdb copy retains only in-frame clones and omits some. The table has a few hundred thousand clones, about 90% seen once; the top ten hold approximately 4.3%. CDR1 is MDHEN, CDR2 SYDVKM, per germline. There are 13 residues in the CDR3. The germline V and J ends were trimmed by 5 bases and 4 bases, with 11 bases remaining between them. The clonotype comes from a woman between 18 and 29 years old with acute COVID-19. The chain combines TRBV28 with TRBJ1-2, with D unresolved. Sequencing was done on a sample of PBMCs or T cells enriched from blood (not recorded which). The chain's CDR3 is CASSMTPGYGYTF. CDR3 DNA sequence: TGTGCCAGCAGTATGACGCCAGGCTATGGCTACACCTTC.